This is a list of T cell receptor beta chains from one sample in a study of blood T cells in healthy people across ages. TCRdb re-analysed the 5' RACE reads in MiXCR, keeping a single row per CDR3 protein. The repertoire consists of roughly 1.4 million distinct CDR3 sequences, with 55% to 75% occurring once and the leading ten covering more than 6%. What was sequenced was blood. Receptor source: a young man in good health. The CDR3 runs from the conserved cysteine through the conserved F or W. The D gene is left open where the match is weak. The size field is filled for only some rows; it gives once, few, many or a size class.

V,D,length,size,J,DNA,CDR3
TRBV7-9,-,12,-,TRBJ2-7,TGTGCCAGCAGCGCACAGGGAGTCGAGCAGTACTTC,CASSAQGVEQYF
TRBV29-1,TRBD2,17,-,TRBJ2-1,TGCAGCGTTGTGACTAGCGCCACACCAATTTCCTACAATGAGCAGTTCTTC,CSVVTSATPISYNEQFF
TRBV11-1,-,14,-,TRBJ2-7,TGTGCCAGCAGCTGGCGCGGCAATCACACTGAGCAGTACTTC,CASSWRGNHTEQYF
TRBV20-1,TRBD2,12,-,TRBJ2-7,TGCAGTGGGGCACTAGCGGGACGCGAGCAGTACTTC,CSGALAGREQYF
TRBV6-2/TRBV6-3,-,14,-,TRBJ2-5,TGTGCCAGCAAGTCCCGACAGGTTCAAGAGACCCAGTACTTC,CASKSRQVQETQYF
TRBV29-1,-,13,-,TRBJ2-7,TGCAGCGTTGTTTGGGACTTCGCCTACGAGCAGTACTTC,CSVVWDFAYEQYF
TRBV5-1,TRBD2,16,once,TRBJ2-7,TGCGCCAGCAGCTCTACTAGCGGGAGGGCCCCCTTCGAGCAGTACTTC,CASSSTSGRAPFEQYF
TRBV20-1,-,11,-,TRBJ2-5,TGCAGTGGTAGGTCTGGGGCACTGCAGTACTTC,CSGRSGALQYF
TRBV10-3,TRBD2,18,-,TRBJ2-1,TGTGCCATCAGTGAGTCTGGGACTAGCGGAAGCTCCTACAATGAGCAGTTCTTC,CAISESGTSGSSYNEQFF
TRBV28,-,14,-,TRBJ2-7,TGTGCCAGTAGAACAGGTTCGGCTCCCTACGAGCAGTACTTC,CASRTGSAPYEQYF
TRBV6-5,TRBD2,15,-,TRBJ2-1,TGTGCCAGCAGAAAAAGCGGGAGGACCCTGGATGAGCAGTTCTTC,CASRKSGRTLDEQFF
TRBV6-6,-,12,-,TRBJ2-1,TGTGCCAGCAGTGTGTCTACCAATGAGCAGTTCTTC,CASSVSTNEQFF
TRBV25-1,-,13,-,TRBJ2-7,TGTGCCAGCAGTGGAGAACAGGTTTTCGAGCAGTACTTC,CASSGEQVFEQYF
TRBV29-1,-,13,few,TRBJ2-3,TGCAGCGTTGAAGGCCAGAACACAGATACGCAGTATTTT,CSVEGQNTDTQYF
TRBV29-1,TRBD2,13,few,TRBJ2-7,TGCAGCGTGACGACTAGCGGTGACTACGAGCAGTACTTC,CSVTTSGDYEQYF
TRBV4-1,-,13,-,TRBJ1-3,TGCGCCAGCAGCCAAGAAGGGGCAAACACCATATATTTT,CASSQEGANTIYF
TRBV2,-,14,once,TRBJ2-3,TGTGCCAGCGATTTGGGCAGTAGCACAGATACGCAGTATTTT,CASDLGSSTDTQYF
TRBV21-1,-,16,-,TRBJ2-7,TGTGCCAGCAGCAACAAGTTGTTACAGGGCCCATACGAGCAGTACTTC,CASSNKLLQGPYEQYF
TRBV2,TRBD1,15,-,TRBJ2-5,TGTGCCAGCCGAGTTCCGGGACAGGCCTTTTATAGGCAGTACTTC,CASRVPGQAFYRQYF
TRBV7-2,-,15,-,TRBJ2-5,TGTGCCAGCAGCTCGACCCATGTGGACAGCAAGGCCCAGTACTTC,CASSSTHVDSKAQYF
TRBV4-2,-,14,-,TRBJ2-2,TGTGCCAGCCACGAAAGACTAGGAGCCGGGGAGCTGTTTTTT,CASHERLGAGELFF
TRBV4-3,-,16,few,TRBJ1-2,TGCGCCAGCAGCCAAGATTGGGGGGGGCTTGGCTATGGCTACACCTTC,CASSQDWGGLGYGYTF
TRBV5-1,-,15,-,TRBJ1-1,TGCGCCAGCAGCTTGAAGGACAGTTTGGACACTGAAGCTTTCTTT,CASSLKDSLDTEAFF
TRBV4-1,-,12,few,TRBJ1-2,TGCGCCAGCAGCCAAGGCCCGAACAGCTACACCTTC,CASSQGPNSYTF
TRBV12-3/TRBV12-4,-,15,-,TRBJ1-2,TGTGCCAGCAGTTTAGGGCAGGGAACCTTCTATGGCTACACCTTC,CASSLGQGTFYGYTF
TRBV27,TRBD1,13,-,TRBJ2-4,TGTGCCACCCGAGGCAGGGGGAATGGCATTCAGTACTTC,CATRGRGNGIQYF
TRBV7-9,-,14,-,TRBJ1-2,TGTGCCAGCAGCTTAGTGACAAACAACTATGGCTACACCTTC,CASSLVTNNYGYTF
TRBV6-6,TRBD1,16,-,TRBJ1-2,TGTGCCAGCATACCGGGACAGGGCTCTGGATCCTACGGCTACACCTTC,CASIPGQGSGSYGYTF
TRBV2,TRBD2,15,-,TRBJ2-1,TGTGCCAGCAATGGGGTAGCGGGAGGGGGGAGTGGCCAGTTCTTC,CASNGVAGGGSGQFF
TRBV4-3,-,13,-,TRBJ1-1,TGCGCCAGCAGCCTTGGTGGGACCAGAGAAGCTTTCTTT,CASSLGGTREAFF
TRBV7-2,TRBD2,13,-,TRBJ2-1,TGTGCCAGCACGGCCAGGGGACTAGGTGAACAGTTCTTC,CASTARGLGEQFF
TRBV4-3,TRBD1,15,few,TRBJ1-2,TGCGCCAGCAGCCAGGAGACAGGGACTAACTATGGCTACACCTTC,CASSQETGTNYGYTF
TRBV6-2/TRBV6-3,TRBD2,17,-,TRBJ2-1,TGTGCCAGCAGCCCGGGGACTAGCGGGAGGGCCATGGATGAGCAGTTCTTC,CASSPGTSGRAMDEQFF
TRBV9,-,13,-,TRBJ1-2,TGTGCCAGCAGCGTCGTGGGAGGGGTTGGCTACACCTTC,CASSVVGGVGYTF
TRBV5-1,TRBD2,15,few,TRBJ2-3,TGCGCCAGCAGGATAGCGGGAGACTTCACAGATACGCAGTATTTT,CASRIAGDFTDTQYF
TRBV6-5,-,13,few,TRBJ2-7,TGTGCCAGCAGTTACGGGAAGACCTACGAGCAGTACTTC,CASSYGKTYEQYF
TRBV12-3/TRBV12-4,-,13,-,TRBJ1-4,TGTGCCAGCAGTGCCACAACTAATGAAAAACTGTTTTTT,CASSATTNEKLFF
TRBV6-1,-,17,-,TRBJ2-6,TGTGCCAGCAGTGAACGCGTCGGGGCCTCTGGGGCCAACGTCCTGACTTTC,CASSERVGASGANVLTF
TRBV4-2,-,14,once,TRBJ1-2,TGTGCCAGCAGCCAAGACCCCTCAGTTGGTCGCTACACCTTC,CASSQDPSVGRYTF
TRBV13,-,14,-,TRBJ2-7,TGTGCCAGCTGCTCTAGCCAACTCTCCTACGAGCAGTACTTC,CASCSSQLSYEQYF
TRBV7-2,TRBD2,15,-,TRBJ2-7,TGTGCCAGCAGCGTCACCGGGACTAGCGAGTACGAGCAGTACTTC,CASSVTGTSEYEQYF
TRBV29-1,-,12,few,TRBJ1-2,TGCAGCGTTGATTTGAGAGGCTATGGCTACACCTTC,CSVDLRGYGYTF
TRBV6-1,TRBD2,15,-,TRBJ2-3,TGTGCCAGCAGTGAGACTAGCGGGGGGTCAGATACGCAGTATTTT,CASSETSGGSDTQYF
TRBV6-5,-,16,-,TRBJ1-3,TGTGCCAGCAGACCCTCCCCATGGGGGACCCGAAACACCATATATTTT,CASRPSPWGTRNTIYF
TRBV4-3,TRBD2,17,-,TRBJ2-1,TGCGCCAGCAGCCAAGATCCCAGCGGGGCAACCTACAATGAGCAGTTCTTC,CASSQDPSGATYNEQFF
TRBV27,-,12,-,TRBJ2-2,TGTGCCAGCAGTTCCCCCCCCGGGGAGCTGTTTTTT,CASSSPPGELFF
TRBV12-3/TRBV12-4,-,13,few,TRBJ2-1,TGTGCCAGCACCTTCTTGTCCCTTGGTGAGCAGTTCTTC,CASTFLSLGEQFF
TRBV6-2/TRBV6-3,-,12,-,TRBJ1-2,TGTGCCAGCGTGTCAGGGATCTATGGCTACACCTTC,CASVSGIYGYTF
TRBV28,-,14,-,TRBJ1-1,TGTGCCAGCAGTACCCAGAGGACAGCAGATGAAGCTTTCTTT,CASSTQRTADEAFF
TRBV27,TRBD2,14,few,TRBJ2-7,TGTGCCAGCAGTTCAACTAGCGGGGCGTACGAGCAGTACTTC,CASSSTSGAYEQYF
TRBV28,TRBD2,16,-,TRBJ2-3,TGTGCCAGCAGTTCCTCGAGGGCGGGGGGCCGAGATACGCAGTATTTT,CASSSSRAGGRDTQYF
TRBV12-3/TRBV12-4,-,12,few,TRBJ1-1,TGTGCCAGCAGTTTCGGGTACACTGAAGCTTTCTTT,CASSFGYTEAFF
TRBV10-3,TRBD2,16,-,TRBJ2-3,TGTGCCATCAGTGATGGGGGACTAGCGGGAGAGGATACGCAGTATTTT,CAISDGGLAGEDTQYF
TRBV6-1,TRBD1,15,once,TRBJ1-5,TGTGCCAGCAGTGGGGGACAGGGGGGATTTCAGCCTCAGCATTTT,CASSGGQGGFQPQHF
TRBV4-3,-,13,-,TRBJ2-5,TGCGCCAGCAGCCAACGAGGGGTCAATGAGCAGTACTTC,CASSQRGVNEQYF
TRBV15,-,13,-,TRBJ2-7,TGTGCCACCCAGGCAAGTAGAAATTTAGGGCAGTACTTC,CATQASRNLGQYF
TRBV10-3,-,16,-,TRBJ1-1,TGTGCCATCACTCAAGCGGGGGCAGGGGCGAACACTGAAGCTTTCTTT,CAITQAGAGANTEAFF